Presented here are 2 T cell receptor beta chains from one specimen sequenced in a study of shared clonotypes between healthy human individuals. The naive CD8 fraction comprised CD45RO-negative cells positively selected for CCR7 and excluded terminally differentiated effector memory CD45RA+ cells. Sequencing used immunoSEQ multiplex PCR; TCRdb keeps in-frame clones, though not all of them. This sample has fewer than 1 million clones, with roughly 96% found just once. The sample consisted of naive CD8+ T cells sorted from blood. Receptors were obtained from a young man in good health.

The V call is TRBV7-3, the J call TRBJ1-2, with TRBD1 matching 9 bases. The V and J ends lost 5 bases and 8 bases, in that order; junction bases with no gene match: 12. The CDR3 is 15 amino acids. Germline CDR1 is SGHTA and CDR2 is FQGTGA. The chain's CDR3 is CASSPSPGQGLGYTF. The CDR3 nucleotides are TGTGCCAGCAGCCCATCACCGGGACAGGGTTTGGGCTACACCTTC. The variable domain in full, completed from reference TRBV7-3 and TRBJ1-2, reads GAGVSQTPSNKVTEKGKYVELRCDPISGHTALYWYRQSLGQGPEFLIYFQGTGAADDSGLPNDRFFAVRPEGSVSTLKIQRTERGDSAVYLCASSPSPGQGLGYTFGSGTRLTVV.

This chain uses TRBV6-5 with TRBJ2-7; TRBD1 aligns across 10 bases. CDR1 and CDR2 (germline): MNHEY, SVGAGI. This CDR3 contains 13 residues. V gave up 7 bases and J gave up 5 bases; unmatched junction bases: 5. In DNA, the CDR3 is TGTGCCAGCACCGGGACAGGGGATAACGAGCAGTACTTC. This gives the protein CASTGTGDNEQYF.